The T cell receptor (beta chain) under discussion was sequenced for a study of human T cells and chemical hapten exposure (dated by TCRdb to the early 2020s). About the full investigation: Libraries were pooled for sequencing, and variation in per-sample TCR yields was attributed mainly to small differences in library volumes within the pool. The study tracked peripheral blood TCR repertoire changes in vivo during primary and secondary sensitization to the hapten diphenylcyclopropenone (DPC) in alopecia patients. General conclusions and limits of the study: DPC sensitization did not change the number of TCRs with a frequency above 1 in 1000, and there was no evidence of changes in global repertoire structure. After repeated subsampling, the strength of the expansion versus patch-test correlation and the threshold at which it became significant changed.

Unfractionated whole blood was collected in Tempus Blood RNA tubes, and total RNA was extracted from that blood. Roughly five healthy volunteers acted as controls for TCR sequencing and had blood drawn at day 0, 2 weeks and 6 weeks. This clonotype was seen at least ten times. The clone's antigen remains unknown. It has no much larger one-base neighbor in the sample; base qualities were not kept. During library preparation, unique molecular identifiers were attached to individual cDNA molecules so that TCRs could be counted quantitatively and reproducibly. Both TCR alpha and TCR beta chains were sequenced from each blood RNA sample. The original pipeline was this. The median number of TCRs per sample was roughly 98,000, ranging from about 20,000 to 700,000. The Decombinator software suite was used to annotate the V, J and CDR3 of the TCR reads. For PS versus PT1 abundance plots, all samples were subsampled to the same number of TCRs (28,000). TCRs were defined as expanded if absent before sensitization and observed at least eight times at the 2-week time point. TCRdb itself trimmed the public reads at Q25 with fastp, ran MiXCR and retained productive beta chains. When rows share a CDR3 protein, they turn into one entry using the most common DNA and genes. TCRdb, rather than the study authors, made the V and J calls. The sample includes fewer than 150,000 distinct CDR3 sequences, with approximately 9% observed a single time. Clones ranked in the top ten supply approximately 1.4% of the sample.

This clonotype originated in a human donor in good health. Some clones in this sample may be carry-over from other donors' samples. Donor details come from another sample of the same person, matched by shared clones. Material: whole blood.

The CDR3 protein: CASHGTGDISYNSPLHF. The base sequence is TGTGCCAGCCACGGGACAGGTGACATCTCCTATAATTCACCCCTCCACTTT. This sequence uses TRBV27 and TRBJ1-6; 8 bases in between match TRBD1. V trim: 8 bases; J trim: 0 bases; unmatched bases: 9. The CDR3 contains 17 residues, cysteine and phenylalanine counted. The read is trimmed to its CDR3 DNA, 51 bases read in frame from base 1. Reading the germline V gene (reference sequence) gives CDR1 MNHEY and CDR2 SMNVEV.